A single sample gave rise to the 6 T cell receptor beta chains below, sequenced in a study of vaccination effects on CD4 cells after COVID-19. For these TCRs, the target antigens are not known. Sequencing was preceded by expansion of antigen-specific CD4+ T cells with viral peptide pools in the ViraFEST assay. Having been cultured for around nine days, the cells underwent CD4+ T cell isolation. Vaccinated participants had no history of SARS-CoV-2 infection and tested negative for nucleocapsid antibodies. TCRdb's table, derived via immunoSEQ multiplex PCR, lists solely in-frame clones and lacks some. The table has tens of thousands of clones, around 79% seen once. The sequenced sample was CD4+ T cells from PBMCs cultured with SARS-CoV-2 spike peptides, obtained before COVID-19 vaccination. The receptor set was obtained from a human donor who received a COVID-19 vaccine.

The rearrangement uses TRBV25-1 and TRBJ2-2; the match to TRBD1 covers 9 bases. The germline V gene has CDR1 MGHDK and CDR2 SYGVNS. The V gene end was trimmed by 6 bases and the J gene end by 1 base; junction bases not matched to a gene: 6. The CDR3 totals 16 residues. CDR3 in amino acids: CASSQGTGLNTGELFF. The CDR3 bases are TGTGCCAGCAGCCAGGGGACAGGGTTGAACACCGGGGAGCTGTTTTTT.

This rearrangement joins TRBV5-1 to TRBJ2-1; D is possibly TRBD1 (5 bases). The CDR3 consists of 13 residues. Germline V gene lookup returns CDR1 SGHRS and CDR2 YFSETQ. With 6 bases removed from V and 3 bases from J, the gap between germline ends came to 10 bases. The CDR3 loop reads CASTLGVYNEQFF. CDR3 DNA sequence: TGCGCCAGCACCCTAGGGGTCTACAATGAGCAGTTCTTC.

The V call is TRBV9, the J call TRBJ2-2, with 12 bases identical to TRBD2. V was pared by 0 bases and J by 1 base, with 1 base of the junction left unmatched. The germline V gene has CDR1 SGDLS and CDR2 YYNGEE. The CDR3 sequence is 17 residues long. The CDR3 region has the DNA TGTGCCAGCAGCGTAGGACTAGCGGGGGAGAACACCGGGGAGCTGTTTTTT. It specifies CASSVGLAGENTGELFF.

J is TRBJ1-1 and V is TRBV6-6, with D possibly TRBD1 on 5 matching bases. The germline V gene has CDR1 MNHNY and CDR2 SVGAGI (reference sequence). The CDR3 covers 13 residues. Trimming removed 2 bases from V and 1 base from J, with 5 bases in between. CDR3 residues: CASSYRGNTEAFF. The DNA of the CDR3 is TGTGCCAGCAGTTACAGGGGGAACACTGAAGCTTTCTTT.

The chain joins TRBV12-3 or TRBV12-4 to TRBJ1-2, with D possibly matching TRBD1 (5 bases). V was trimmed by 2 bases and J by 7 bases, leaving 5 bases between them. The CDR3 has 11 residues. The CDR3 is CASSLRGGYTF. The CDR3 DNA is TGTGCCAGCAGTTTAAGGGGTGGCTACACCTTC.

J is TRBJ1-2 and V is TRBV19; D remains ambiguous. The V end was cut by 5 bases, the J end by 1 base, with 11 bases between. This CDR3 spans 14 amino acids. Per germline, CDR1 LNHDA and CDR2 SQIVND (reference sequence). DNA for the CDR3: TGTGCCAGTAGTCGGGAAGAATTTAACTATGGCTACACCTTC. Protein: CASSREEFNYGYTF.